The source of this T cell receptor (beta chain) is a study of PD-1 blockade in classical Hodgkin lymphoma. Time point specified: cycle 4 day 1 (C4D1), after more than five weeks of nivolumab. Brentuximab vedotin exposure varied among the patients, all of whom had relapsed after autologous stem cell transplantation. The study purified CD4+ T cells from thawed PBMCs using magnetic negative selection. Sequencing used immunoSEQ multiplex PCR; TCRdb keeps in-frame clones, though not all of them. This sample carries around 37,000 clones, approximately 90% of them seen once, and the ten largest clones take 0.3%. The material was CD4+ T cells from blood, obtained before the fourth cycle of nivolumab. This clonotype was obtained from a human donor with classical Hodgkin lymphoma.

The CDR3 bases are TGCGCCAGCAGGGACCAAGGGAACCCCTACAATGAGCAGTTCTTC. Its translation is CASRDQGNPYNEQFF. This chain joins TRBV5-1 and TRBJ2-1; no clear D gene. Germline values: CDR1 SGHRS, CDR2 YFSETQ. Trimming stripped 5 bases from V and 2 bases from J, with 14 bases between. The CDR3 is 15 residues long.